This TCR beta chain was recorded in a study of graft-versus-host responses after intestinal transplantation. This clone was seen a few times. CD4 and CD8 responders that proliferated in the reaction were FACS-sorted. The method was immunoSEQ multiplex PCR; TCRdb's version includes in-frame clones alone and lacks a portion of them. There are 15,000 to 20,000 clones in the sample; about a third occur only once, and approximately 2% lies in the top ten. This sequence originates from a human patient who was an organ donor for intestinal transplantation. The sample in question was alloreactive CD4+ T cells from a mixed lymphocyte reaction culture, obtained before transplantation. Subset in this sample: CFSE-low proliferating T cells sorted from approximately six-day pre-transplant mixed lymphocyte reaction (GvH or HvG direction).

The CDR3, as DNA: TGTGCCAGCAGCCAAGGAAGCGGGACAGGTTTGGACTATGGCTACACCTTC. Residues: CASSQGSGTGLDYGYTF. The chain employs TRBV4-2 and TRBJ1-2; 8 nucleotides line up with TRBD1. Germline values: CDR1 LGHNA, CDR2 YNFKEQ. CDR3 length: 17 residues. V was clipped by 1 base and J by 3 bases; unmatched bases: 10.